The next 32 T cell receptor beta chains were all read from a single sample in a study of regulatory T cells in long-lasting Graves disease. Arm-PCR of CDR3 regions and iRepertoire HTBI primers were used to build TCR beta libraries. TCRdb reprocessed the multiplex PCR reads with MiXCR, giving one entry per CDR3 protein. Here the sample spans under 500,000 distinct CDR3 sequences, roughly 20% being singletons. This sample's time point: persistent/refractory GD, antithyroid drugs over 5 years with positive TRAb. Following extraction of RNA from PBMCs, that RNA was used to make the TCR library. Sequencing was performed on peripheral blood mononuclear cells (PBMCs), taken when the disease was refractory, from a patient treated with antithyroid drugs. The origin of the receptors is a female donor with Graves disease.

The rearrangement joins TRBV12-5 to TRBJ2-2, with D hard to call. The CDR3 has 12 residues. The germline V gene has CDR1 LGHNT and CDR2 FRNRAP. V dropped 3 bases and J dropped 5 bases, with 4 bases sitting between them. CDR3 sequence (DNA): TGTGCTAGTGGTTTAGGGACCGGGGAGCTGTTTTTT. Its translation: CASGLGTGELFF.

This clonotype has at least ten counts. The chain recombines TRBV10-3 with TRBJ2-5, with D tentatively TRBD1 or TRBD2 (5 bases each). The germline CDR1 and CDR2 sequences are ENHRY and SYGVKD. Trimming removed 0 bases at V and 4 bases at J, with 12 bases between. The CDR3 spans 15 residues. The CDR3 sequence is CAISESGRAGETQYF. The CDR3 coding sequence is TGTGCCATCAGTGAGTCCGGCAGGGCGGGAGAGACCCAGTACTTC.

This clonotype showed up many times. The CDR3 region is CASSRGGPNTEAFF. The CDR3 DNA sequence: TGTGCCAGCAGCCGGGGGGGGCCGAACACTGAAGCTTTCTTT. The genes are TRBV3-1 and TRBJ1-1; D possibly corresponds to TRBD1 (6 bases). The germline V and J ends were trimmed by 4 bases and 1 base, with 10 bases remaining between them. CDR3 length: 14 residues. The germline V gene encodes CDR1 LGHDT and CDR2 YNNKEL (reference sequence).

At least ten counts were recorded for this clonotype. V usage is TRBV28 and J usage is TRBJ2-7; the match to TRBD2 covers 10 bases. This CDR3 contains 17 residues. Trimming cost V 7 bases and J 5 bases; bases outside gene matches: 17. Germline assignment: CDR1 MDHEN and CDR2 SYDVKM. The CDR3 region is CASTAREGAGGPHEQYF. The DNA of the CDR3 is TGTGCCAGCACCGCCCGGGAGGGAGCGGGAGGGCCCCACGAGCAGTACTTC.

This CDR3 reads CASSPRTGTPGTDTQYF. CDR3 nucleotides: TGTGCCAGCAGCCCTAGGACAGGAACGCCAGGAACAGATACGCAGTATTTT. This sequence joins TRBV14 and TRBJ2-3; 7 bases fit TRBD1. Germline V CDR1 and CDR2: SGHDN, FVKESK. The CDR3 is made up of 17 amino acids. Unmatched junction bases numbered 13, after V lost 4 bases and J lost 3 bases.

The table lists this clonotype with many counts. CDR3 nucleotide sequence: TGTGCCAGCAGCCGGGGACTATCGAACACCGGGGAGCTGTTTTTT. This sequence encodes CASSRGLSNTGELFF. The rearrangement uses TRBV11-2 and TRBJ2-2; 7 positions match TRBD2. The germline gives CDR1 SGHAT, CDR2 FQNNGV. The CDR3 loop spans 15 amino acids. Losses at the gene ends were 5 bases for V and 0 bases for J; bases not matched to a gene: 3.

This clonotype occurred many times. The rearrangement joins TRBV28 to TRBJ2-2; D might be TRBD2 (6 bases). V gave up 6 bases and J gave up 2 bases, with 10 bases separating them. The CDR3 contains 14 residues. Germline CDR1 reads MDHEN; CDR2 reads SYDVKM. CDR3 DNA sequence: TGTGCCAGCAGAGGGACTCCTAACACCGGGGAGCTGTTTTTT. Translated: CASRGTPNTGELFF.

The V call is TRBV7-9, the J call TRBJ2-6; no clear D gene. This CDR3 is built from 16 residues. Germline V lookup: CDR1 SEHNR, CDR2 FQNEAQ (reference sequence). Trimming took 5 bases from V and 3 from J, leaving 14 bases between them. DNA of the CDR3: TGTGCCAGCAGCCCACGATCAGGTGTTGGGGCCAACGTCCTGACTTTC. Amino acid sequence: CASSPRSGVGANVLTF.

The rearrangement links TRBV28 to TRBJ2-1; 11 positions match TRBD2. The CDR3 has 14 residues. The V and J ends lost 10 bases and 4 bases, in that order; junction bases with no gene match: 6. CDR1 and CDR2 (germline): MDHEN, SYDVKM. CDR3 DNA: TGTGCCATCCGAGGGACTAGCGGATACAATGAGCAGTTCTTC. Translating it yields CAIRGTSGYNEQFF.

This clonotype has a count of ten or more. The CDR3 DNA is TGCAGCGTGGAGGGACAGACCTACGAGCAGTACTTC. The encoded protein is CSVEGQTYEQYF. This chain connects TRBV29-1 to TRBJ2-7; perhaps TRBD1 as D (7 bases). Germline V gives CDR1 SQVTM, CDR2 ANQGSEA. The ends were cut back, 6 bases at V and 2 bases at J, with 11 bases in the middle. This CDR3 contains 12 residues.

This clonotype occurred many times. V is TRBV12-3 or TRBV12-4 and J is TRBJ2-7; 8 nucleotides agree with TRBD2. The CDR3 loop spans 14 amino acids. V lost 6 bases, J lost 3 bases, and 7 bases stayed unmatched. This chain's CDR3 is CASSPGLVFYEQYF. As DNA, the CDR3 is TGTGCCAGCAGCCCGGGACTAGTATTCTACGAGCAGTACTTC.

The chain carries TRBV29-1 and TRBJ2-1; D is ambiguous. V was trimmed by 0 bases and J by 9 bases, leaving 6 bases between them. The CDR3 is 11 residues long. Per germline, CDR1 SQVTM and CDR2 ANQGSEA. The chain's CDR3 is CSVEDKSEQFF. The CDR3 coding sequence is TGCAGCGTTGAAGATAAGAGTGAGCAGTTCTTC.

This clonotype has ten or more counts. In DNA, the CDR3 is TGTGCCAGCAGTTTACGCCAGGGAGACGAGCAGTACTTC. Protein: CASSLRQGDEQYF. This chain connects TRBV12-3 or TRBV12-4 to TRBJ2-7; D may correspond to TRBD1 or TRBD2 (5 bases each). Trimming took 2 bases from V and 5 from J, leaving 10 bases between them. This CDR3 has 13 residues.

The V and J genes are TRBV6-1 and TRBJ2-2, with 8 bases identical to TRBD2. The CDR3 is 14 amino acids. Germline V lookup: CDR1 MNHNS, CDR2 SASEGT. Losses at the gene ends were 7 bases for V and 4 bases for J; bases not matched to a gene: 5. Written as DNA, the CDR3 is TGTGCCAGCAAGAGCGGGGGAATCACCGGGGAGCTGTTTTTT. Translated: CASKSGGITGELFF.

This clonotype occurred many times. The chain couples TRBV28 to TRBJ1-2, with D perhaps matching TRBD1 (6 bases). Germline values: CDR1 MDHEN, CDR2 SYDVKM. V lost 4 bases, J lost 4 bases, and 19 bases lay in between. The CDR3 length is 16 residues. CDR3 loop: CASSSPSRTVIYGYTF. The CDR3 DNA is TGTGCCAGCAGTTCCCCTTCGCGGACAGTGATCTATGGCTACACCTTC.

This clonotype has at least ten counts. The rearrangement uses TRBV19 and TRBJ2-5; 9 nucleotides agree with TRBD2. Losses at the gene ends were 5 bases for V and 7 bases for J; bases not matched to a gene: 11. The CDR3 has 15 residues. The germline gives CDR1 LNHDA, CDR2 SQIVND (reference sequence). CDR3 coding DNA: TGTGCCAGTAGTGGCCAGACTAGCGGAGTAAGGACCCAGTACTTC. Its protein is CASSGQTSGVRTQYF.

The table lists this clonotype with many counts. The chain employs TRBV10-3 and TRBJ2-5, with D perhaps TRBD2 (6 bases). V lost 1 base and J 5 bases, leaving 11 bases between the germline ends. Germline CDR1 is ENHRY and CDR2 is SYGVKD. CDR3 length: 14 amino acids. This chain's CDR3 is CAISEFAGKETQYF. The CDR3, as DNA: TGTGCCATCAGTGAGTTTGCGGGGAAGGAGACCCAGTACTTC.

The gene calls are TRBV7-9 and TRBJ1-2; 8 positions match TRBD1. Germline assignment: CDR1 SEHNR and CDR2 FQNEAQ (reference sequence). This CDR3 is 16 amino acids long. Germline trimming cut 3 bases from V and 12 bases from J; bases unmatched to any gene: 18. CDR3 amino acids: CASSFKKEGRGHPHTF. The CDR3 bases are TGTGCCAGCAGCTTTAAGAAGGAGGGCAGGGGGCACCCCCACACCTTC.

This clonotype occurred many times. This chain links TRBV13 with TRBJ1-1, with a possible D match to TRBD1 (5 bases). Germline V gene data show CDR1 as PRHDT and CDR2 as FYEKMQ (reference sequence). The CDR3 is made up of 15 amino acids. V gave up 4 bases and J gave up 3 bases, with 15 bases separating them. The CDR3 sequence is CASSSRRQSYTEAFF. In DNA form, the CDR3 reads TGTGCCAGCAGCTCCCGGAGACAGAGCTACACTGAAGCTTTCTTT.

The rearrangement links TRBV7-2 to TRBJ1-1; D not certain. Germline CDR1 SGHTA, CDR2 FQGNSA. With 8 bases removed from V and 2 bases from J, the gap between germline ends came to 15 bases. The CDR3 runs 14 residues. This CDR3 reads CASGKLWANTEAFF. DNA for the CDR3: TGTGCCAGCGGGAAACTCTGGGCAAACACTGAAGCTTTCTTT.

The chain joins TRBV6-1 to TRBJ1-1; D gene uncertain. CDR3 length: 12 amino acids. Trimming took 6 bases from V and 1 from J, leaving 6 bases between them. Germline V gives CDR1 MNHNS, CDR2 SASEGT. The CDR3 protein is CASRRSNTEAFF. The CDR3 nucleotides read TGTGCCAGCAGGCGGTCGAACACTGAAGCTTTCTTT.

This chain uses TRBV11-2 with TRBJ2-5, with a weak D call TRBD2 (5 bases). Deletions cut 8 bases from V and 7 bases from J, with 20 bases between. The CDR3 has 14 amino acids. CDR1 is SGHAT, CDR2 FQNNGV, per germline. CDR3 nucleotides: TGTGCCAGCGGGAGCCGCCTGGGAGTGGCGACCCAGTACTTC. Translation gives CASGSRLGVATQYF.

This clonotype was observed many times. This chain uses TRBV6-2 or TRBV6-3 with TRBJ2-5, with D unclear. Germline assignment: CDR1 MNHEY and CDR2 SVGEGT. The V and J ends lost 4 bases and 1 base respectively, with 7 bases between them. The CDR3 is 13 residues long. The CDR3 region has the DNA TGTGCCAGCAGTTTTGGGCTCCAAGAGACCCAGTACTTC. This encodes CASSFGLQETQYF.

This clonotype has just a few counts. The rearrangement links TRBV7-9 to TRBJ1-4; 8 positions match TRBD1. J lost 5 bases, V lost 4 bases, and 18 bases had no gene match. There are 19 residues in the CDR3. In germline, CDR1 is SEHNR, CDR2 FQNEAQ (reference sequence). In nucleotides, the CDR3 is TGTGCCAGCAGCTCGCCGGGACAGGCCGCGATCGGGGGGAATGAAAAACTGTTTTTT. Translating it yields CASSSPGQAAIGGNEKLFF.

This clonotype was seen only a few times. V and J are TRBV7-2 and TRBJ2-2; TRBD2 matches 12 bases. The CDR3 runs 18 residues. The germline V gene has CDR1 SGHTA and CDR2 FQGNSA. V shed 1 base, J shed 4 bases, and the junction held 7 bases outside the gene matches. The CDR3 is CASSLGASGRARTGELFF. Written as DNA, the CDR3 is TGTGCCAGCAGCTTAGGTGCTAGCGGGAGGGCCCGCACCGGGGAGCTGTTTTTT. The full variable domain, in which reference TRBV7-2 and TRBJ2-2 provide the parts outside the CDR3, is GAGVSQSPSNKVTEKGKDVELRCDPISGHTALYWYRQSLGQGLEFLIYFQGNSAPDKSGLPSDRFSAERTGGSVSTLTIQRTQQEDSAVYLCASSLGASGRARTGELFFGEGSRLTVL.

This clonotype occurred a few times. This CDR3 is CASSQRGLPGTEETQYF. Written as DNA, the CDR3 is TGCGCCAGCAGCCAAAGAGGCTTACCAGGGACTGAAGAGACCCAGTACTTC. The gene calls are TRBV4-1 and TRBJ2-5, with TRBD2 as a possible D gene (6 bases). The germline CDR1 and CDR2 sequences are MGHRA and YSYEKL. Trimming pared 2 bases from V and 3 bases from J, leaving 19 bases between. The CDR3 is 17 residues long.

The rearrangement joins TRBV27 to TRBJ2-7; D not resolved. Trimming removed 6 bases from V and 3 bases from J, with 12 bases in between. The CDR3 is made up of 13 amino acids. Germline CDR1 is MNHEY and CDR2 is SMNVEV (reference sequence). The CDR3 sequence: CASSPVGHYEQYF. The CDR3 DNA is TGTGCCAGCAGCCCAGTGGGCCACTACGAGCAGTACTTC.

This chain uses TRBV6-1 with TRBJ1-2; D ambiguous. CDR1 and CDR2 (germline): MNHNS, SASEGT. The V end lost 7 bases, the J end lost 4 bases, and 13 bases lay between the germline ends. The CDR3 contains 13 residues. CDR3 nucleotide sequence: TGTGCCAGCACAAAGGCGGGAGGCTATGGCTACACCTTC. This translates into CASTKAGGYGYTF.

This sequence joins TRBV4-3 and TRBJ2-5, with 10 bases fitting TRBD2. CDR3 length: 15 amino acids. J was trimmed by 5 bases and V by 1 base; bases with no gene match: 4. Germline V gene data show CDR1 as LGHNA and CDR2 as YSLEER. In nucleotides, the CDR3 is TGCGCCAGCAGCCAAGGGAGCGGGAGGGGGGAGACCCAGTACTTC. Translation: CASSQGSGRGETQYF.

This chain joins TRBV18 and TRBJ2-5; 7 bases are a match to TRBD2. CDR1 is KGHSH, CDR2 LQKENI, per germline. Germline trimming cut 2 bases from V and 2 bases from J; bases unmatched to any gene: 5. This CDR3 is built from 15 residues. CDR3 sequence (DNA): TGTGCCAGCTCACCAAGAGGGACTACACAAGAGACCCAGTACTTC. This translates into CASSPRGTTQETQYF.

This clonotype was counted at least ten times. The chain's CDR3 is CASSPGGTTVQETQYF. CDR3 DNA sequence: TGCGCCAGCAGCCCCGGCGGGACTACCGTCCAAGAGACCCAGTACTTC. The chain links TRBV4-1 to TRBJ2-5; 7 bases fit TRBD2. The junction had 9 bases not matched to a gene; V was cut back by 4 bases and J by 1 base. This CDR3 has 16 amino acids. The germline CDR1 and CDR2 sequences are MGHRA and YSYEKL.

This clonotype was detected ten times or more. This chain links TRBV7-2 with TRBJ2-5; 7 nucleotides match TRBD2. Losses at the gene ends were 5 bases for V and 4 bases for J; bases not matched to a gene: 19. This CDR3 has 18 amino acids. Germline V gene lookup returns CDR1 SGHTA and CDR2 FQGNSA. CDR3 sequence reads: CASSPLGGTNPRAETQYF. CDR3 bases: TGTGCCAGCAGCCCTCTGGGGGGGACTAACCCGCGGGCAGAGACCCAGTACTTC.